The 8 T cell receptor beta chains presented below share a single source sample, sequenced in a study of blood T cell repertoires in COVID-19. Using immunoSEQ multiplex PCR, the repertoire was profiled, and TCRdb retains in-frame clones only, with some absent. The sample lists a few hundred thousand clones; approximately 87% were seen once. The sequenced sample consisted of PBMCs or T cells enriched from blood (not recorded which). These receptors were taken from a man aged 40-50 years in a cohort exposed to, infected with or recovered from COVID-19 (not recorded which).

The chain uses TRBV24-1 and TRBJ1-1; tentatively, D is TRBD1 (6 bases). The V end was cut by 9 bases, the J end by 0 bases, with 10 bases between. The CDR3 is 13 amino acids. Germline CDR1 KGHDR, CDR2 SFDVKD. CDR3 amino acids: CATRGQLNTEAFF. CDR3 coding DNA: TGTGCCACCCGAGGACAGCTGAACACTGAAGCTTTCTTT.

V is TRBV5-1 and J is TRBJ1-6; D is perhaps TRBD1 (6 bases). The CDR3 length is 17 residues. Trimming removed 2 bases at V and 5 bases at J, with 17 bases between. Germline lookup yields CDR1 SGHRS and CDR2 YFSETQ. The CDR3: CASSFGPVTGDNSPLHF. In nucleotides, the CDR3 is TGCGCCAGCAGCTTTGGTCCTGTGACAGGAGATAATTCACCCCTCCACTTT.

This chain links TRBV5-8 with TRBJ2-3, with D perhaps matching TRBD1 (5 bases). The CDR3 length is 13 residues. V shed 3 bases and J shed 8 bases, with 13 bases lying between them. Germline V gene lookup returns CDR1 SGHTS and CDR2 YDEGEE. The DNA of the CDR3 is TGTGCCAGCAGCTCTACCGGGCAGGGTACGCAGTATTTT. Protein product: CASSSTGQGTQYF.

The genes are TRBV7-2 and TRBJ2-2; unclear D gene. The V end lost 5 bases, the J end lost 7 bases, and 14 bases lay between the germline ends. The V gene's germline CDR1 is SGHTA and CDR2 FQGNSA. The CDR3 spans 14 residues. CDR3 coding DNA: TGTGCCAGCAGCCCAACCTTCAGGAACGGGGAGCTGTTTTTT. Translation gives CASSPTFRNGELFF.

This rearrangement joins TRBV7-9 to TRBJ2-7, with D maybe TRBD2 (6 bases). Deletions cut 1 base from V and 9 bases from J, with 19 bases between. This CDR3 is built from 15 residues. CDR1 is SEHNR, CDR2 FQNEAQ, per germline (reference sequence). CDR3 protein: CASSLGAGLRQGQYF. The DNA for the CDR3 is TGTGCCAGCAGCTTAGGGGCGGGATTAAGGCAGGGGCAGTACTTC.

V is TRBV28 and J is TRBJ2-1; 9 nucleotides match TRBD1. The CDR3 extends over 13 amino acids. V trimming: 5 bases; J trimming: 7 bases; junction bases outside the gene matches: 3. Germline V gene sequence: CDR1 MDHEN, CDR2 SYDVKM. In DNA, the CDR3 is TGTGCCAGCAGTGTCGGGACAGGGAATGAGCAGTTCTTC. It is translated as CASSVGTGNEQFF. Looking up the rest from reference TRBV28 and TRBJ2-1 gives the full variable domain: DVKVTQSSRYLVKRTGEKVFLECVQDMDHENMFWYRQDPGLGLRLIYFSYDVKMKEKGDIPEGYSVSREKKERFSLILESASTNQTSMYLCASSVGTGNEQFFGPGTRLTVL.

This clone turned up a few times. The rearrangement joins TRBV11-3 to TRBJ2-7; a possible D gene is TRBD1 (6 bases). V was clipped by 5 bases and J by 4 bases, with 15 bases between them. This CDR3 contains 14 residues. The V gene's germline CDR1 is SGHNT and CDR2 YENEEA. The CDR3 nucleotides are TGTGCCAGCAGCACTATCAGGGGTTCGTACGAGCAGTACTTC. Its translation is CASSTIRGSYEQYF.

CDR3 DNA: TGTGCCAGCAGCAGCGGGGACACTGAAGCTTTCTTT. Its translation: CASSSGDTEAFF. The chain carries TRBV9 and TRBJ1-1, with D unclear. In germline, CDR1 is SGDLS, CDR2 YYNGEE. This CDR3 has 12 amino acids. Trimming took off 4 bases at V and 3 bases at J, with 7 bases between the two ends.